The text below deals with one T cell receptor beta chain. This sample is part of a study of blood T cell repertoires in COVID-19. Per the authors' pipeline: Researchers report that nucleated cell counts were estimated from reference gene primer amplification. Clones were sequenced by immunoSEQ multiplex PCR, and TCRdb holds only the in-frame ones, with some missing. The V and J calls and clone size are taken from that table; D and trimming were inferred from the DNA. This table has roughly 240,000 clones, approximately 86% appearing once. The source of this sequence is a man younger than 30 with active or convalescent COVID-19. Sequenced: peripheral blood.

The CDR3 is CASHERRQGESFF. The DNA of the CDR3 is TGTGCCAGCCACGAGCGCCGACAGGGGGAGTCTTTCTTT. The chain couples TRBV6-6 to TRBJ1-1, with 9 bases aligning to TRBD1. V was pared by 8 bases and J by 12 bases, with 13 bases of the junction left unmatched. The CDR3 is made up of 13 amino acids. Germline V gene lookup returns CDR1 MNHNY and CDR2 SVGAGI (reference sequence).